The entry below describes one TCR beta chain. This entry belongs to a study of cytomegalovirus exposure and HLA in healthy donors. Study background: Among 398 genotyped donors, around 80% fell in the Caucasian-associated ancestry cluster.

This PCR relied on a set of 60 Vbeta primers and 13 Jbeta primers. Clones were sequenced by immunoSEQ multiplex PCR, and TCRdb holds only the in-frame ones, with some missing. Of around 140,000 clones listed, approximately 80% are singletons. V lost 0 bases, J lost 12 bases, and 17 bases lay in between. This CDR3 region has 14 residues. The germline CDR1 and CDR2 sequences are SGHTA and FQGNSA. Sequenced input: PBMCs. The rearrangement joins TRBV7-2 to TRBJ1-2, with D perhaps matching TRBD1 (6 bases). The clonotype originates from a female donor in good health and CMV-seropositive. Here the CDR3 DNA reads TGTGCCAGCAGCTTAGCCTTGAAGGGGGGGGAAAACACCTTC. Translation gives CASSLALKGGENTF.